The 9 T cell receptor beta chains below come from one sample, sequenced in a study of T-cell reconstitution after alpha-beta-depleted transplantation in children. The TCRbeta library incorporated unique molecular identifiers. TCRdb called the PCR reads again in MiXCR, with one record for every CDR3 protein. The sample includes 200,000 to 250,000 distinct CDR3 sequences, about 12% of them seen just once. The source material was PBMCs from the stem cell graft donor, sampled from the stem cell graft. The receptors were gathered from a human donor who donated a stem cell graft to a child with acute lymphoblastic leukemia.

This clonotype was counted at least ten times. V usage is TRBV12-3 or TRBV12-4 and J usage is TRBJ1-3; no reliable D call. The germline V and J ends were trimmed by 1 base and 2 bases, with 15 bases remaining between them. The CDR3 is 17 amino acids. The DNA for the CDR3 is TGTGCCAGCAGTTTAGGTTCCGGGCCGAGGGCTGGAAACACCATATATTTT. Protein sequence: CASSLGSGPRAGNTIYF.

This clonotype has a count of ten or more. The junction does not match germline at one end; this may be a read error. The chain couples TRBV29-1 to TRBJ1-1, with D perhaps matching TRBD1 (5 bases). The germline CDR1 and CDR2 sequences are SQVTM and ANQGSEA. The CDR3 sequence is 11 residues long. This CDR3 reads CSVDERDQLAF. CDR3 sequence (DNA): TGCAGCGTTGATGAAAGGGACCAGCTCGCCTTT.

The table lists this clonotype with many counts. The chain recombines TRBV10-2 with TRBJ1-1; no reliable D call. V was trimmed by 5 bases and J by 7 bases, leaving 11 bases between them. Per the germline V gene, CDR1 is WSHSY and CDR2 is SAAADI. This CDR3 is 12 amino acids long. The CDR3 DNA follows: TGCGCCAGCAGTCCTCAGGCTGGTGAAGCTTTCTTT. Its translation: CASSPQAGEAFF.

This clonotype came up many times. The chain is built from TRBV29-1 and TRBJ2-1; tentatively, D is TRBD1 (5 bases). V lost 7 bases, J lost 7 bases, and 17 bases lay in between. This CDR3 has 13 amino acids. Germline values: CDR1 SQVTM, CDR2 ANQGSEA. The CDR3 DNA is TGCAGCGGGACCCGAAGGGGAATAAATGAGCAGTTCTTC. Translation gives CSGTRRGINEQFF.

This clonotype was detected many times. The chain recombines TRBV28 with TRBJ1-2; 7 bases are shared with TRBD1. Germline trimming cut 11 bases from V and 1 base from J; bases unmatched to any gene: 4. The CDR3 extends over 12 amino acids. Looked up from germline, CDR1 is MDHEN and CDR2 is SYDVKM. The CDR3 spells CALGTVNYGYTF. CDR3 DNA: TGTGCCCTCGGGACAGTTAACTATGGCTACACCTTC.

This clonotype was observed many times. This chain links TRBV20-1 with TRBJ1-3; a weak D match, TRBD1 (5 bases). This CDR3 region has 14 residues. The V gene's germline CDR1 is DFQATT and CDR2 SNEGSKA (reference sequence). Trimming removed 6 bases at V and 2 bases at J, with 14 bases between. CDR3 in amino acids: CSAPNRLAGNTIYF. The CDR3 DNA reads TGCAGTGCCCCAAACAGGCTTGCTGGAAACACCATATATTTT.

This clonotype showed up many times. V and J are TRBV29-1 and TRBJ2-1; 7 bases fit TRBD1. V shed 5 bases and J 6 bases; nucleotides not matched to a gene: 10. This CDR3 has 14 residues. Per germline, CDR1 SQVTM and CDR2 ANQGSEA. DNA of the CDR3: TGCAGCGTTCCAGACAGGGTCAAGATCAATGAGCAGTTCTTC. As protein: CSVPDRVKINEQFF.

This clonotype was recorded a few times. The chain links TRBV5-1 to TRBJ2-5; D is perhaps TRBD1 or TRBD2 (6 bases each). This CDR3 has 15 residues. V lost 4 bases to trimming and J lost 5 bases, with 18 bases between them. Per germline, CDR1 SGHRS and CDR2 YFSETQ. The CDR3: CASSQPGGGIETQYF. DNA of the CDR3: TGCGCCAGCAGCCAACCAGGAGGGGGTATCGAGACCCAGTACTTC.

This clonotype was found many times. The V gene is TRBV10-3, the J gene TRBJ1-5; 7 bases line up with TRBD1. J was trimmed by 0 bases and V by 0 bases; bases with no gene match: 11. Per the germline V gene, CDR1 is ENHRY and CDR2 is SYGVKD. The CDR3 contains 19 residues. The CDR3 is CAISESWAGGGYSNQPQHF. The CDR3 nucleotides read TGTGCCATCAGTGAGTCGTGGGCAGGGGGGGGATATAGCAATCAGCCCCAGCATTTT.